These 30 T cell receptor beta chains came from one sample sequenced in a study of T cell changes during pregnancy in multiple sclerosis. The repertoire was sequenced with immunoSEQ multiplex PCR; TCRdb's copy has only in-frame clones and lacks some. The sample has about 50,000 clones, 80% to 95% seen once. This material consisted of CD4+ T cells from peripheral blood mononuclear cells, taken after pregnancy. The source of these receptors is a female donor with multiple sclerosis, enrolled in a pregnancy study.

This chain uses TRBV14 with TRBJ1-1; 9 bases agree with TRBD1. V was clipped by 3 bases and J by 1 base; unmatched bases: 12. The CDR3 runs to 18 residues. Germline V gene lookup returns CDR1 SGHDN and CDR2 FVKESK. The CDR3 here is CASSQDHRGRPPNTEAFF. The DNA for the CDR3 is TGTGCCAGCAGCCAGGACCACAGGGGGCGGCCCCCGAACACTGAAGCTTTCTTT.

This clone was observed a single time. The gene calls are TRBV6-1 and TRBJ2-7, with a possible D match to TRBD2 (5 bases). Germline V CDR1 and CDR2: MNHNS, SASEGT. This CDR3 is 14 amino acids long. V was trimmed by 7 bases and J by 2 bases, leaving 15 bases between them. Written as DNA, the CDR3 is TGTGCCAGCAAGAACGACGGACTCCCCTACGAGCAGTACTTC. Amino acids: CASKNDGLPYEQYF.

In DNA, the CDR3 is TGTGCCAGCAGCTTCGACTTCAACTCCTACGAGCAGTACTTC. Protein product: CASSFDFNSYEQYF. The J gene is TRBJ2-7, the V gene TRBV7-9, with unresolved D. The CDR3 has 14 amino acids. From germline, CDR1 is SEHNR and CDR2 FQNEAQ (reference sequence). Trimming shortened V by 3 bases and J by 0 bases, and 9 bases separated the two germline ends.

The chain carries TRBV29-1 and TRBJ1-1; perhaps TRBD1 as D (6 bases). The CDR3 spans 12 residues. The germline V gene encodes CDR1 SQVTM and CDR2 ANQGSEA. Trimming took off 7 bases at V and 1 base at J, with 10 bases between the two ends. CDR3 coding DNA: TGCAGCGCCACCAGGGGGAACACTGAAGCTTTCTTT. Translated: CSATRGNTEAFF. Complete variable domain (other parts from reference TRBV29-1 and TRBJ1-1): SAVISQKPSRDICQRGTSLTIQCQVDSQVTMMFWYRQQPGQSLTLIATANQGSEATYESGFVIDKFPISRPNLTFSTLTVSNMSPEDSSIYLCSATRGNTEAFFGQGTRLTVV.

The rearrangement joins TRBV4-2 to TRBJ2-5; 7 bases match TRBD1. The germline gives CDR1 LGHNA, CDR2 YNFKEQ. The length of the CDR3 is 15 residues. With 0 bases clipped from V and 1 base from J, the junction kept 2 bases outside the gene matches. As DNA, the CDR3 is TGTGCCAGCAGCCAAGAAGGACAGGCCCAAGAGACCCAGTACTTC. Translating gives CASSQEGQAQETQYF.

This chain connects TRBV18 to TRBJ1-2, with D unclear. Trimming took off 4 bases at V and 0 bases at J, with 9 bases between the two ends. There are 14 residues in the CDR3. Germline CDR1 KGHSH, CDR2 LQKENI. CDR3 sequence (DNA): TGTGCCAGCTCACTGCAGGCATCTAACTATGGCTACACCTTC. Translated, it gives CASSLQASNYGYTF. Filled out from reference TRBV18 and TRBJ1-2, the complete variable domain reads NAGVMQNPRHLVRRRGQEARLRCSPMKGHSHVYWYRQLPEEGLKFMVYLQKENIIDESGMPKERFSAEFPKEGPSILRIQQVVRGDSAAYFCASSLQASNYGYTFGSGTRLTVV.

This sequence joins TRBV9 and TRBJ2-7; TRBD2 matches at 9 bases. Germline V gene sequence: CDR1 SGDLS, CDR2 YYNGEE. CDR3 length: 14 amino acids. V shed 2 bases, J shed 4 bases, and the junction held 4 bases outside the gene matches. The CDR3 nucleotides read TGTGCCAGCAGCGTCGGGACTAGCTTATACGAGCAGTACTTC. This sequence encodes CASSVGTSLYEQYF.

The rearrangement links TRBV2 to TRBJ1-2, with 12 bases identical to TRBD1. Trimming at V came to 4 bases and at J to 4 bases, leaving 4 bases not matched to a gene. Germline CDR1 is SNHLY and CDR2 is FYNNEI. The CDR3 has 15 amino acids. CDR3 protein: CASSGGTGGSYGYTF. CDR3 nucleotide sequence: TGTGCCAGCAGTGGGGGGACAGGGGGCAGCTATGGCTACACCTTC.

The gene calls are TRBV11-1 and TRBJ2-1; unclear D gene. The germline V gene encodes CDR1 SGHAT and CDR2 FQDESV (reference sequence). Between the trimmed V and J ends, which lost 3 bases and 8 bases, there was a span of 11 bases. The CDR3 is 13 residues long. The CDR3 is CASSFPYPDEQFF. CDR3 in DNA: TGTGCCAGCAGCTTCCCCTACCCCGATGAGCAGTTCTTC. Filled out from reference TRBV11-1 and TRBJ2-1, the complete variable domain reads EAEVAQSPRYKITEKSQAVAFWCDPISGHATLYWYRQILGQGPELLVQFQDESVVDDSQLPKDRFSAERLKGVDSTLKIQPAELGDSAMYLCASSFPYPDEQFFGPGTRLTVL.

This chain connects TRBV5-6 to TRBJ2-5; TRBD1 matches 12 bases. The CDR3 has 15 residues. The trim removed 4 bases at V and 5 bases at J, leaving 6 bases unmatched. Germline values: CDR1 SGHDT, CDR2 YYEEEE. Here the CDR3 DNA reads TGTGCCAGCAGCAAGGGACAGGGGGCGGGTGAGACCCAGTACTTC. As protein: CASSKGQGAGETQYF.

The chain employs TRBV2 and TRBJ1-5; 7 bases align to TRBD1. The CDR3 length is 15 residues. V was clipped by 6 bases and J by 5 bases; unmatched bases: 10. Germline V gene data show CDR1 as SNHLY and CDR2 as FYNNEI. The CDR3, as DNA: TGTGCCAGCAGGTGGGCGGACAGGCCTGATCAGCCCCAGCATTTT. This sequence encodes CASRWADRPDQPQHF.

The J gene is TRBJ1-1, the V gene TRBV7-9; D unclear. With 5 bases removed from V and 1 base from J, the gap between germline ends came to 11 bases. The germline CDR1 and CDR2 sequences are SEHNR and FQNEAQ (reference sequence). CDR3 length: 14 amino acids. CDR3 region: CASSNTLGNTEAFF. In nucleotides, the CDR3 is TGTGCCAGCAGCAACACACTAGGGAACACTGAAGCTTTCTTT.

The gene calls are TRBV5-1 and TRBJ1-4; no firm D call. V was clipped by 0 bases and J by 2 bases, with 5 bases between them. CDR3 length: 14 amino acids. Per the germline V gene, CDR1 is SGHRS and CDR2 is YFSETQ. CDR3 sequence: CASSLGETNEKLFF. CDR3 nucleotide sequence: TGCGCCAGCAGCTTGGGGGAGACTAATGAAAAACTGTTTTTT.

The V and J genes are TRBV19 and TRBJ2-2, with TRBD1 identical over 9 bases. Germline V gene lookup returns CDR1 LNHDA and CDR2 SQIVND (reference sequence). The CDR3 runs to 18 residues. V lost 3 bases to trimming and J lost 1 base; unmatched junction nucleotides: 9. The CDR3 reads CASSMGTGTARNTGELFF. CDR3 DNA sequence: TGTGCCAGTAGTATGGGGACAGGGACCGCGAGGAACACCGGGGAGCTGTTTTTT.

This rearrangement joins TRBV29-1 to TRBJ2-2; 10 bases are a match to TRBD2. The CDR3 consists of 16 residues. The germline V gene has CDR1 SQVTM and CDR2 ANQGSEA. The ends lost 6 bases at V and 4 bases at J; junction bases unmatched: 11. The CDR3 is CSVLRRLAGGTGELFF. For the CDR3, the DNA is TGCAGCGTCTTAAGACGACTAGCGGGTGGCACCGGGGAGCTGTTTTTT.

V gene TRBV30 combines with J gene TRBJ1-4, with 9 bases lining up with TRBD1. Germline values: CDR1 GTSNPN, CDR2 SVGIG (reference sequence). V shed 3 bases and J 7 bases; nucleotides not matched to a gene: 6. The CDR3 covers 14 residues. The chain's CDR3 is CAWSRGQGGEKLFF. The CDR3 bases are TGTGCCTGGAGCAGGGGACAGGGAGGTGAAAAACTGTTTTTT.

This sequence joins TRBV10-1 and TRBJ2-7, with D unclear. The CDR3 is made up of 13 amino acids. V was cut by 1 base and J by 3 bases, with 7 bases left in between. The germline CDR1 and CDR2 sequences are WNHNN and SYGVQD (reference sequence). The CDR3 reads CASSEFRNYEQYF. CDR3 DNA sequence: TGCGCCAGCAGTGAGTTCCGTAACTACGAGCAGTACTTC.

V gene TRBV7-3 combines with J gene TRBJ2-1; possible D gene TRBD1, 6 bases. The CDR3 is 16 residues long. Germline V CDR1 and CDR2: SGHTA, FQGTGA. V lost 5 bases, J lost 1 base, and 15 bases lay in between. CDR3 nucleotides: TGTGCCAGCAGCCCCAGGAAAGACAGGTCCTACAATGAGCAGTTCTTC. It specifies CASSPRKDRSYNEQFF.

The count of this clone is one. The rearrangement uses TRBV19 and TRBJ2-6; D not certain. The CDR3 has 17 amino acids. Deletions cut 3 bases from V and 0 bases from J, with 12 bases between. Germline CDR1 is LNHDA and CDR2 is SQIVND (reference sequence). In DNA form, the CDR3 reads TGTGCCAGTAGTATGAGGCACACCGACTCTGGGGCCAACGTCCTGACTTTC. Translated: CASSMRHTDSGANVLTF.

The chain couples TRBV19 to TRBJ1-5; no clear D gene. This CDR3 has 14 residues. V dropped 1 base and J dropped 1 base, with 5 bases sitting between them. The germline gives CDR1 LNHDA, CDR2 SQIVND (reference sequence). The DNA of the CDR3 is TGTGCCAGTAGTATAGGCAGAAGCAATCAGCCCCAGCATTTT. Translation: CASSIGRSNQPQHF. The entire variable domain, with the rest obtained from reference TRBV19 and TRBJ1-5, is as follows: DGGITQSPKYLFRKEGQNVTLSCEQNLNHDAMYWYRQDPGQGLRLIYYSQIVNDFQKGDIAEGYSVSREKKESFPLTVTSAQKNPTAFYLCASSIGRSNQPQHFGDGTRLSIL.

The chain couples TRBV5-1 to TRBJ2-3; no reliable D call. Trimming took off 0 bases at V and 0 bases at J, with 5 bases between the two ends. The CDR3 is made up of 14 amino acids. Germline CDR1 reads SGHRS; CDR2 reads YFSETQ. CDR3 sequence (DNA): TGCGCCAGCAGCTTGGGACTGAGCACAGATACGCAGTATTTT. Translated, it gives CASSLGLSTDTQYF.

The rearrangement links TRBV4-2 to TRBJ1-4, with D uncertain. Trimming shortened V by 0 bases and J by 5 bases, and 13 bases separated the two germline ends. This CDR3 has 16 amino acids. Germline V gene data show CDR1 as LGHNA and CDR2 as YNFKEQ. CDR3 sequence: CASSQEVNRRNEKLFF. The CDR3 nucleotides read TGTGCCAGCAGCCAAGAAGTGAACAGAAGAAATGAAAAACTGTTTTTT.

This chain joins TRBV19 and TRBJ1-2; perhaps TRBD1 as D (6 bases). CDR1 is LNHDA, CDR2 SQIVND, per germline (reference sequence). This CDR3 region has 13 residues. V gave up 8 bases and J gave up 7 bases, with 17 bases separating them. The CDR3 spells CASQFEGVGGYTF. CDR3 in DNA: TGTGCCAGTCAATTCGAGGGGGTAGGTGGCTACACCTTC.

CDR3 nucleotides: TGTGCCAGCATTCCCGGGGGGTCAGGGGAAGAGACCCAGTACTTC. Translated: CASIPGGSGEETQYF. The V and J genes are TRBV28 and TRBJ2-5, with D possibly TRBD2 on 7 matching bases. Trimming cost V 7 bases and J 3 bases, with 18 bases left between them. Germline V gene data show CDR1 as MDHEN and CDR2 as SYDVKM. The CDR3 totals 15 residues.

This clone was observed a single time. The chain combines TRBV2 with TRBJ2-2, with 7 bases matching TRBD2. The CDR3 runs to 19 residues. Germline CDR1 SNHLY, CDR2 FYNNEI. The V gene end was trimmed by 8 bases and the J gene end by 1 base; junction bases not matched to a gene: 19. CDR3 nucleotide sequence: TGTGCCAGCTCTATAACCCGCCCGGGAGGTGGTGGGAACACCGGGGAGCTGTTTTTT. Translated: CASSITRPGGGGNTGELFF.

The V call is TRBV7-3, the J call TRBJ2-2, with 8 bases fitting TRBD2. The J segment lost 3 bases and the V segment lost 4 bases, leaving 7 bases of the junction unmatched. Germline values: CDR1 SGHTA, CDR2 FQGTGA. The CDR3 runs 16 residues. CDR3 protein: CASSSIAGLDTGELFF. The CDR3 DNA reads TGTGCCAGCAGCTCAATAGCGGGACTGGACACCGGGGAGCTGTTTTTT.

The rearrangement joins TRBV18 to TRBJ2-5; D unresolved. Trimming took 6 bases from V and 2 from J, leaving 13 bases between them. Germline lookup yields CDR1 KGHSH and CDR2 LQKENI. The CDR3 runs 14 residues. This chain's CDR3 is CASSLNSIQETQYF. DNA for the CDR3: TGTGCCAGCTCCCTGAACAGTATTCAAGAGACCCAGTACTTC.

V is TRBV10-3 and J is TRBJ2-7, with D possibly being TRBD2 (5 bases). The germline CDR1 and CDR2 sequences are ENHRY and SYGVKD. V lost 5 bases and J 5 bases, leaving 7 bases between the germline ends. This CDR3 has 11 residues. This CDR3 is CAISTRDEQYF. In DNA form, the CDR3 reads TGTGCCATCAGTACTAGGGACGAGCAGTACTTC.

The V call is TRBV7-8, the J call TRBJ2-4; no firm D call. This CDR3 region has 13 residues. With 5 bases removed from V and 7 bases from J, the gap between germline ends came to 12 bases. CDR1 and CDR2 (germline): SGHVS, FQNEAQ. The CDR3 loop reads CASSANRVNIQYF. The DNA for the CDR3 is TGTGCCAGCAGCGCAAACCGAGTGAACATTCAGTACTTC.

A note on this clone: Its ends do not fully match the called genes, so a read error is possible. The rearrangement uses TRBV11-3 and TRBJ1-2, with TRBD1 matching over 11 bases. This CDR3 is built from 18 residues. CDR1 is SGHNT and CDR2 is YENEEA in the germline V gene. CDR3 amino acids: CASSVDSPGQGEYYGYTF. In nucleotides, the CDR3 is TGTGCCAGCAGCGTAGATTCGCCGGGACAGGGGGAGTACTATGGCTACACCTTC.